This is a list of T cell receptor beta chains from one sample in a study of a mutant IDH1 vaccine in newly diagnosed glioma. Method: immunoSEQ multiplex PCR; TCRdb's copy keeps in-frame clones and lacks some. The sample lists approximately 50,000 clones, approximately 80% seen once, with roughly 5% in the top ten. The antigens these receptors bind are not known. The starting material was PBMCs, obtained from a glioma patient whose treatment included an IDH1 peptide vaccine. These receptor sequences come from a woman aged 40 to 49 with glioma. Some clones in this sample may be carry-over from other donors' samples. Both conserved end residues are trimmed from each CDR3. Size values are once, few and many counts, or a class for expanded clones, and some rows have none.

TRBV6-1	TRBJ2-1	13	.	ASSFGTLSYNEQF
TRBV2	TRBJ1-4	16	once	ASSDPRGTVATNEKLF
TRBV28	TRBJ2-4	12	.	ASSQTSGKNIQY
TRBV10-3	TRBJ1-1	11	.	AISGTLGTEAF
TRBV2	TRBJ2-7	14	.	ASSPTRRGWSYEQY
TRBV19	TRBJ1-5	12	.	ASSIETGPQPQH
TRBV23-1	TRBJ2-7	12	.	ASSRVGESYEQY
TRBV29-1	TRBJ2-7	9	.	SALSSYEQY
TRBV14	TRBJ1-1	14	.	ASSQEQGVIVTEAF
TRBV10-2	TRBJ2-2	17	.	ASSETGLAGGPGTGELF
TRBV7-7	TRBJ2-7	14	.	ASSLPDRSSSYEQY
TRBV12-5	TRBJ2-1	16	.	ASGLPSSQGAAYNEQF
TRBV5-1	TRBJ2-2	15	.	ASSEAAGGSNTGELF
TRBV10-2	TRBJ1-4	12	once	ASRTGSTNEKLF
TRBV6-6	TRBJ1-5	11	.	ASRLQGNQPQH
TRBV18	TRBJ2-1	13	.	ASSFSMLAGNEQF
TRBV10-2	TRBJ2-3	9	.	ASSATDTQY